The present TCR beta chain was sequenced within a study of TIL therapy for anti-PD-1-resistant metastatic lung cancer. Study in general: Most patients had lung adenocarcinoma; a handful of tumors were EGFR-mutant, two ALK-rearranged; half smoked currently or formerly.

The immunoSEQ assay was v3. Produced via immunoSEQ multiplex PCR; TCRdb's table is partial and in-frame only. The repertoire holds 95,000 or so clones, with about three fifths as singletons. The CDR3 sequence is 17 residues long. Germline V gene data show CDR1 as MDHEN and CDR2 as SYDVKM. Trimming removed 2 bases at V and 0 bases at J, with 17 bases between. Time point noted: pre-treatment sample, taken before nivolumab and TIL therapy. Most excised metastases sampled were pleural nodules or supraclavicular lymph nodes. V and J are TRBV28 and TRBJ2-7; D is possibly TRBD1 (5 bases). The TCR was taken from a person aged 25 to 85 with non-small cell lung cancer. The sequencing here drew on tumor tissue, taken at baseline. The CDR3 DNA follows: TGTGCCAGCAGTTTACCGAAGGTCACAGGAACCTCCTACGAGCAGTACTTC. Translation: CASSLPKVTGTSYEQYF. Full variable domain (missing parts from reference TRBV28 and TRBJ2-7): DVKVTQSSRYLVKRTGEKVFLECVQDMDHENMFWYRQDPGLGLRLIYFSYDVKMKEKGDIPEGYSVSREKKERFSLILESASTNQTSMYLCASSLPKVTGTSYEQYFGPGTRLTVT.